The source of this T cell receptor beta chain is a study of blood T cell repertoires in COVID-19. Study overall: The samples span acute and convalescent COVID-19 from the United States, Italy and Spain. From T cells, B-cell-depleted T cells, or PBMCs came the material, which was cDNA or gDNA.

V was pared by 5 bases and J by 2 bases, with 9 bases between. The CDR3 runs to 13 residues. The germline gives CDR1 SGHTA, CDR2 FQGNSA. In the original analysis: Cell counts per sample came from amplifying reference gene primers. This table comes from immunoSEQ multiplex PCR, and its TCRdb copy is limited to in-frame clones, with some not included. V and J calls and clone size come straight from that table; D and trimming were deduced from the DNA. The sample yields about 110,000 clones, roughly four fifths seen once. J is TRBJ1-1 and V is TRBV7-2; no definite D call. Specimen: peripheral blood. This TCR was sampled from a woman aged 55-70 years with acute or convalescent COVID-19. The CDR3 region is CASSRTVNTEAFF. In DNA, the CDR3 is TGTGCCAGCAGCAGAACGGTTAACACTGAAGCTTTCTTT.